This T cell receptor (beta chain) derives from a study of T cells in localized non-small cell lung cancer. Method: immunoSEQ multiplex PCR; TCRdb's copy keeps in-frame clones and lacks some. The top ten hold around 23% of the sample, which has more than 15,000 clones, about 85% seen once. The germline V gene encodes CDR1 SGHTA and CDR2 FQGNSA. V shed 5 bases, J shed 4 bases, and the junction held 6 bases outside the gene matches. This CDR3 spans 14 amino acids. The chain carries TRBV7-2 and TRBJ1-2, with TRBD1 matching over 8 bases. The sample was peripheral blood, taken before any cancer treatment. This receptor was taken from a male donor aged 60 or over with stage I lung adenocarcinoma. The CDR3 DNA follows: TGTGCCAGCAGCGGGCGACAGGGGACCTATGGCTACACCTTC. Translation gives CASSGRQGTYGYTF.